The next 23 T cell receptor beta chains were all read from a single sample in a study of OX40 agonist ivuxolimab in advanced cancers. The repertoire was sequenced with immunoSEQ multiplex PCR; TCRdb's copy has only in-frame clones and lacks some. The sample includes about 83,000 clones, 65% to 85% of them seen just once. The sequencing used CD4+ or CD8+ T cells sorted from blood, collected in a trial of the OX40 agonist ivuxolimab. These receptors came from an adult with an advanced solid tumor such as melanoma, head and neck, liver or kidney cancer.

The chain carries TRBV7-8 and TRBJ2-7; D possibly corresponds to TRBD1 (6 bases). Germline assignment: CDR1 SGHVS and CDR2 FQNEAQ. V lost 1 base and J lost 9, with 13 bases in between. The CDR3 spans 13 residues. CDR3 DNA: TGTGCCAGCAGCTTAGACAGGACAGAAGGGCAGTACTTC. It encodes CASSLDRTEGQYF.

The J gene is TRBJ1-4, the V gene TRBV6-6; D is perhaps TRBD1 (5 bases). The CDR3 covers 13 residues. The germline V and J ends were trimmed by 7 bases and 5 bases, with 11 bases remaining between them. The germline V gene has CDR1 MNHNY and CDR2 SVGAGI (reference sequence). The CDR3 here is CASIGTENEKLFF. The CDR3 DNA follows: TGTGCCAGCATAGGGACGGAAAATGAAAAACTGTTTTTT.

V is TRBV5-1 and J is TRBJ2-1; weak D call: TRBD2 (6 bases). The germline V gene has CDR1 SGHRS and CDR2 YFSETQ. V was trimmed by 1 base and J by 12 bases, leaving 26 bases between them. The CDR3 spans 17 residues. Here the CDR3 DNA reads TGCGCCAGCAGCTTGCGCCAACTAGCTCTGAGGGATGCAGGGCAGTTCTTC. Translation gives CASSLRQLALRDAGQFF. The complete variable domain, with remaining parts taken from reference TRBV5-1 and TRBJ2-1, reads KAGVTQTPRYLIKTRGQQVTLSCSPISGHRSVSWYQQTPGQGLQFLFEYFSETQRNKGNFPGRFSGRQFSNSRSEMNVSTLELGDSALYLCASSLRQLALRDAGQFFGPGTRLTVL.

The chain is built from TRBV9 and TRBJ2-6; D is undetermined. Trimming stripped 0 bases from V and 0 bases from J, with 13 bases between. Germline V gives CDR1 SGDLS, CDR2 YYNGEE. This CDR3 has 18 residues. CDR3 nucleotides: TGTGCCAGCAGCGTAGGTCGGGCCGTCTACTCTGGGGCCAACGTCCTGACTTTC. This gives the protein CASSVGRAVYSGANVLTF.

This chain uses TRBV25-1 with TRBJ1-2, with 8 bases matching TRBD1. Germline V gene sequence: CDR1 MGHDK, CDR2 SYGVNS. With 5 bases clipped from V and 7 bases from J, the junction kept 6 bases outside the gene matches. This CDR3 has 13 amino acids. The CDR3 coding sequence is TGTGCCAGCAGTCGGGGCAGGGGGCGTGGCTACACCTTC. It codes for CASSRGRGRGYTF.

This clone was found once. The rearrangement uses TRBV18 and TRBJ2-6; unclear D gene. V dropped 3 bases and J dropped 0 bases, with 6 bases sitting between them. Germline-derived CDR1 and CDR2 are KGHSH and LQKENI. The CDR3 is 15 residues long. CDR3 sequence (DNA): TGTGCCAGCTCACCTTCCTCCTCTGGGGCCAACGTCCTGACTTTC. Amino acid sequence: CASSPSSSGANVLTF. Complete variable domain (other parts from reference TRBV18 and TRBJ2-6): NAGVMQNPRHLVRRRGQEARLRCSPMKGHSHVYWYRQLPEEGLKFMVYLQKENIIDESGMPKERFSAEFPKEGPSILRIQQVVRGDSAAYFCASSPSSSGANVLTFGAGSRLTVL.

The J gene is TRBJ1-6, the V gene TRBV5-1; 7 nucleotides match TRBD1. Germline CDR1 and CDR2: SGHRS and YFSETQ. CDR3 length: 17 residues. V lost 0 bases to trimming and J lost 0 bases; unmatched junction nucleotides: 3. The CDR3 nucleotides read TGCGCCAGCAGCTTGGGGGGACAGAGCTCCTATAATTCACCCCTCCACTTT. Its translation is CASSLGGQSSYNSPLHF.

J is TRBJ2-3 and V is TRBV11-2; TRBD2 aligns across 12 bases. CDR1 SGHAT and CDR2 FQNNGV come from the germline V gene. V dropped 2 bases and J dropped 3; count of bases not matched to a gene: 9. CDR3 length: 18 amino acids. DNA of the CDR3: TGTGCCAGCAGCTTACCTAGCGGGGGGGCCTTGTCGACAGATACGCAGTATTTT. Translated: CASSLPSGGALSTDTQYF.

The rearrangement uses TRBV5-1 and TRBJ2-7; maybe TRBD1 (6 bases). Germline lookup yields CDR1 SGHRS and CDR2 YFSETQ. The CDR3 consists of 16 residues. Trimming stripped 2 bases from V and 3 bases from J, with 18 bases between. CDR3 nucleotides: TGCGCCAGCAGCTTAATGGAGGACAGTCCGTACTACGAGCAGTACTTC. Translating gives CASSLMEDSPYYEQYF.

The CDR3 sequence: CASSPSTGIANYGYTF. CDR3 in DNA: TGTGCCAGCTCACCTTCCACAGGGATCGCTAACTATGGCTACACCTTC. This chain uses TRBV18 with TRBJ1-2, with a possible D match to TRBD1 (6 bases). The germline V and J ends were trimmed by 3 bases and 0 bases, with 14 bases remaining between them. The length of the CDR3 is 16 residues. Germline V gives CDR1 KGHSH, CDR2 LQKENI.

The count of this clone is one. The chain links TRBV5-1 to TRBJ1-3, with 7 bases lining up with TRBD1. The germline V gene encodes CDR1 SGHRS and CDR2 YFSETQ. CDR3 size: 16 residues. The V gene end was trimmed by 3 bases and the J gene end by 2 bases; junction bases not matched to a gene: 8. The DNA for the CDR3 is TGCGCCAGCAGCTCGACGACAGGGATTGCTGGAAACACCATATATTTT. Protein sequence: CASSSTTGIAGNTIYF.

V and J are TRBV7-3 and TRBJ2-2, with 7 bases fitting TRBD1. The CDR3 is made up of 16 amino acids. Germline V gene lookup returns CDR1 SGHTA and CDR2 FQGTGA. V dropped 1 base and J dropped 13; count of bases not matched to a gene: 15. The CDR3 here is CASSLRGQIDYEGLFF. As DNA, the CDR3 is TGTGCCAGCAGCTTAAGGGGACAGATTGATTACGAAGGGCTGTTTTTT.

This clone was found a few times. The CDR3 region is CASSSRHEQYF. CDR3 nucleotides: TGTGCCAGCAGCTCCCGTCACGAGCAGTACTTC. The chain combines TRBV7-2 with TRBJ2-7; D not certain. The V end was cut by 4 bases, the J end by 5 bases, with 6 bases between. The CDR3 is made up of 11 amino acids. Germline V gives CDR1 SGHTA, CDR2 FQGNSA.

The CDR3 nucleotides read TGTGCCAGCAGCGTAATTGGTCAGAGTGGAAACACCATATATTTT. It encodes CASSVIGQSGNTIYF. The chain joins TRBV9 to TRBJ1-3; D remains ambiguous. The CDR3 length is 15 residues. Germline CDR1 and CDR2: SGDLS and YYNGEE. Trimming cost V 1 base and J 3 bases, with 11 bases left between them.

This clone was seen a single time. V gene TRBV9 combines with J gene TRBJ1-4, with D hard to call. V lost 0 bases and J lost 5, with 14 bases in between. Germline lookup yields CDR1 SGDLS and CDR2 YYNGEE. CDR3 size: 16 residues. This CDR3 reads CASSVEGRPGNEKLFF. DNA of the CDR3: TGTGCCAGCAGCGTAGAGGGCAGACCGGGGAATGAAAAACTGTTTTTT.

The CDR3 loop reads CASSLAGAGENNEQFF. The CDR3 region has the DNA TGTGCCAGCAGCTTAGCGGGGGCGGGAGAAAACAATGAGCAGTTCTTC. The chain couples TRBV7-8 to TRBJ2-1; the D gene is possibly TRBD2 (7 bases). The V and J ends lost 0 bases and 5 bases respectively, with 14 bases between them. Germline CDR1 SGHVS, CDR2 FQNEAQ. This CDR3 region has 16 residues.

The chain combines TRBV11-1 with TRBJ1-4; 9 bases map to TRBD1. This CDR3 has 15 residues. In germline, CDR1 is SGHAT, CDR2 FQDESV (reference sequence). V shed 3 bases, J shed 4 bases, and the junction held 3 bases outside the gene matches. The CDR3 here is CASSFRTGDNEKLFF. The CDR3, as DNA: TGTGCCAGCAGCTTCCGGACAGGGGATAATGAAAAACTGTTTTTT.

The chain carries TRBV6-5 and TRBJ1-1; maybe TRBD1 (6 bases). Germline V gene data show CDR1 as MNHEY and CDR2 as SVGAGI. The CDR3 extends over 12 amino acids. V was pared by 7 bases and J by 10 bases, with 16 bases between. The CDR3 region has the DNA TGTGCCAGCACCCGAAAGGGACATGCAGCTTTCTTT. This encodes CASTRKGHAAFF.

This clone has only one observation. The chain has TRBV5-1 and TRBJ2-5, with 7 bases matching TRBD1. Germline values: CDR1 SGHRS, CDR2 YFSETQ. This CDR3 is built from 14 residues. The ends lost 4 bases at V and 2 bases at J; junction bases unmatched: 5. The CDR3 sequence: CASSLGQFQETQYF. In nucleotides, the CDR3 is TGCGCCAGCAGCCTGGGACAGTTTCAAGAGACCCAGTACTTC.

The CDR3, as DNA: TGTGCCAGCAGCGGACAGACAGGGAACGATGGAAACACCATATATTTT. Translation: CASSGQTGNDGNTIYF. The chain links TRBV9 to TRBJ1-3; 7 bases align to TRBD1. After removal of 3 bases from V and 3 bases from J, the junction contained 9 bases not matched to a gene. Germline CDR1 and CDR2: SGDLS and YYNGEE. The CDR3 length is 16 residues.

This sequence joins TRBV19 and TRBJ1-1, with 9 bases matching TRBD1. There are 14 residues in the CDR3. Germline trimming cut 10 bases from V and 5 bases from J; bases unmatched to any gene: 11. Per germline, CDR1 LNHDA and CDR2 SQIVND (reference sequence). CDR3 residues: CATGTGRMGTEAFF. The CDR3 DNA sequence: TGTGCCACCGGGACAGGGCGGATGGGAACTGAAGCTTTCTTT.

This clone was seen only once. The chain employs TRBV11-2 and TRBJ2-7; no clear D gene. Trimming removed 1 base at V and 2 bases at J, with 9 bases between. The CDR3 is made up of 14 amino acids. CDR1 is SGHAT, CDR2 FQNNGV, per germline. For the CDR3, the DNA is TGTGCCAGCAGCTTAGGTGGAAAGCCCTACGAGCAGTACTTC. Translation gives CASSLGGKPYEQYF.

The chain is built from TRBV9 and TRBJ2-5; D not resolved. The DNA end is a closer match to TRBJ2-7, so the J assignment may be wrong. Germline CDR1 reads SGDLS; CDR2 reads YYNGEE. The CDR3 runs 13 residues. This chain's CDR3 is CASSVSPVNEQYF. The CDR3 coding sequence is TGTGCCAGCAGCGTCTCACCCGTAAACGAGCAGTACTTC.